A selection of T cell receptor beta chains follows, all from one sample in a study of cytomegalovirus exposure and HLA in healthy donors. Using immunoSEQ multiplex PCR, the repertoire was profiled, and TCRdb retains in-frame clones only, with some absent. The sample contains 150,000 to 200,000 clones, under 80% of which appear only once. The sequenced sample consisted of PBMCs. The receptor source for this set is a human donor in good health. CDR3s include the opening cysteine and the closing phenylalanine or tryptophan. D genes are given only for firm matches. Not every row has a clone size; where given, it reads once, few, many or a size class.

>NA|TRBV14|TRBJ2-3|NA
CASSRLTSPTDTQYF
TGTGCCAGCAGCCGACTGACTAGTCCCACAGATACGCAGTATTTT
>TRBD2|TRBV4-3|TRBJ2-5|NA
CASSQELAGGLAGVQETQYF
TGCGCCAGCAGCCAGGAACTAGCGGGGGGGCTAGCCGGGGTCCAAGAGACCCAGTACTTC
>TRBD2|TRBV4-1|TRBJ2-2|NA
CASSLQRTSGGANTGELFF
TGCGCCAGCAGCCTCCAACGGACTAGCGGGGGGGCGAACACCGGGGAGCTGTTTTTT
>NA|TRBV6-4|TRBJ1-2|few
CASSDGGGGYTF
TGTGCCAGCAGTGATGGGGGGGGTGGCTACACCTTC
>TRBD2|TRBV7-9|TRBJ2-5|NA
CSSTPGLGGETQYF
TGTTCCAGCACACCGGGACTAGGAGGGGAGACCCAGTACTTC
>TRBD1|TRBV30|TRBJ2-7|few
CAWSQSRGLGEQYF
TGTGCCTGGAGTCAAAGCAGGGGGCTTGGGGAGCAGTACTTC
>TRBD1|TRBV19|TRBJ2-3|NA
CASSEQGAGTQYF
TGTGCCAGTAGTGAACAGGGGGCAGGTACGCAGTATTTT
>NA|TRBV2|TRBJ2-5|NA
CASSALETQYF
TGTGCCAGCAGTGCCCTAGAGACCCAGTACTTC
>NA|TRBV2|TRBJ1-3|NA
CASSPTANYGNTIYF
TGTGCCAGCAGTCCGACAGCTAATTACGGAAACACCATATATTTT
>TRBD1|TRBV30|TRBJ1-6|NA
CAWSPPRTGPGALHF
TGTGCCTGGAGTCCACCACGGACAGGGCCGGGTGCCCTCCACTTT
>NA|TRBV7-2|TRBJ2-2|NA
CASSFTHPLWELFF
TGTGCCAGCAGCTTTACGCACCCTCTATGGGAGCTGTTTTTT
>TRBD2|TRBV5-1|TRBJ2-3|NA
CASSLGTSGGATDTQYF
TGCGCCAGCAGCTTGGGGACTAGCGGGGGGGCCACAGATACGCAGTATTTT
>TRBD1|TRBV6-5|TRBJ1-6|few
CASSSVHRGDSPLHF
TGTGCCAGCAGTTCCGTCCACAGGGGGGATTCACCCCTCCACTTT
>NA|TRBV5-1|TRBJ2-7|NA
CASSPLGVSYEQYF
TGCGCCAGCAGCCCCCTAGGGGTCTCCTACGAGCAGTACTTC
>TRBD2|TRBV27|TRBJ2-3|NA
CASRFSGGPPDTQYF
TGTGCCAGCAGATTTAGCGGGGGCCCGCCAGATACGCAGTATTTT
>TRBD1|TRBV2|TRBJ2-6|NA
CASRPGTGQGSGANVLTF
TGTGCCAGCAGGCCCGGGACAGGGCAAGGCTCTGGGGCCAACGTCCTGACTTTC
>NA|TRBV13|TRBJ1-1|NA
CASSSGGLATTEAFF
TGTGCCAGCAGTTCCGGGGGGTTGGCGACCACTGAAGCTTTCTTT
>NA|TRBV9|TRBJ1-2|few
CASRYRDTSNYGYTF
TGTGCCAGTAGATATAGGGACACCTCCAACTATGGCTACACCTTC
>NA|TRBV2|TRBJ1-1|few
CASIRGGGGTEAFF
TGTGCCAGCATCCGGGGGGGAGGGGGCACTGAAGCTTTCTTT
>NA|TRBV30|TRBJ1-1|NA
CAWKQGRGEAFF
TGTGCCTGGAAACAGGGACGAGGTGAAGCTTTCTTT
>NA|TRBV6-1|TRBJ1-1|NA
CASSPIMNTEAFF
TGTGCCAGCAGTCCTATAATGAACACTGAAGCTTTCTTT
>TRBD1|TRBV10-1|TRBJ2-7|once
CASSNRTGNYWGKSYEQYF
TGCGCCAGCAGTAACCGGACAGGGAATTATTGGGGGAAATCCTACGAGCAGTACTTC
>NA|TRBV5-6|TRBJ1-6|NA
CASSLGGGEFNSPLHF
TGTGCCAGCAGCTTGGGGGGGGGAGAATTCAATTCACCCCTCCACTTT
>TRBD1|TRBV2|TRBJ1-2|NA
CASSALQGATYGYTF
TGTGCCAGCAGTGCACTACAGGGGGCCACCTATGGCTACACCTTC
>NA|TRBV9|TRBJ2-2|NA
CASSSRQSNTGELFF
TGTGCCAGCAGCAGCAGACAGAGTAACACCGGGGAGCTGTTTTTT
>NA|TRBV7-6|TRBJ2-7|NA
CASSFGVPYEQYF
TGTGCCAGCAGCTTCGGAGTTCCCTACGAGCAGTACTTC
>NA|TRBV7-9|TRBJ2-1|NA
CASSLVRNEQFF
TGTGCCAGCAGCTTAGTGCGCAATGAGCAGTTCTTC
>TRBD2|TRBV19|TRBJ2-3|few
CASSMGDGGANTQYF
TGTGCCAGTAGTATGGGGGACGGGGGGGCCAATACGCAGTATTTT
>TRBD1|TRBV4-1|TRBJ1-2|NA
CASSPQGGKGLSGYGYTF
TGCGCCAGCAGCCCCCAGGGGGGTAAGGGGCTATCAGGCTATGGCTACACCTTC
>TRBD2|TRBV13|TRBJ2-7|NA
CASSPPRGLPTGSYEQYF
TGTGCCAGCAGCCCCCCCCGGGGACTACCCACAGGCTCCTACGAGCAGTACTTC
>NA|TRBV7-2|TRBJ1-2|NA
CASSLAGAGTYYGYTF
TGTGCCAGCAGCTTAGCGGGGGCAGGGACGTACTATGGCTACACCTTC
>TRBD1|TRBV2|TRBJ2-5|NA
CASRPTGGSEETQYF
TGTGCCAGCAGACCGACAGGGGGCTCTGAAGAGACCCAGTACTTC
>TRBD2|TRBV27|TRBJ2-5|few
CASSLSVGGAEETQYF
TGTGCCAGCAGTTTATCTGTCGGGGGGGCGGAAGAGACCCAGTACTTC
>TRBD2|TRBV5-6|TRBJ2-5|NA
CASSRRGFRTSGGRETQYF
TGTGCCAGCAGCCGGCGGGGTTTTCGGACTAGCGGGGGGCGGGAGACCCAGTACTTC
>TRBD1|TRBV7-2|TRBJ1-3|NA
CASRRTGGLNTIYF
TGTGCCAGCAGACGGACAGGGGGCCTAAACACCATATATTTT
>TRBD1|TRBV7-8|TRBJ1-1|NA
CASSTLQGVAFF
TGTGCCAGCAGCACGCTACAGGGGGTAGCTTTCTTT
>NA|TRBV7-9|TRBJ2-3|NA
CASSLAQDTQYF
TGTGCCAGCAGCTTAGCTCAAGATACGCAGTATTTT
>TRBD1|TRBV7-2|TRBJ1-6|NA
CASSRGQGQNSPLHF
TGTGCCAGCAGCCGAGGACAGGGCCAGAATTCACCCCTCCACTTT